The 30 T cell receptor beta chains listed next were all sequenced from one sample in a study of blood T cell repertoires in COVID-19 (dated by TCRdb to between 2020 and 2021). Library method: the immunoSEQ multiplex PCR assay. TCRdb's version of the immuneACCESS table is confined to in-frame rearrangements and falls short of the full clone set. An unresolved V gene accounts for under half of the shortfall where checked; the remainder is of unknown origin. The sample includes under 300,000 clones, with about 90% observed a single time. Around 5.9% of the sample comes from the top ten. Source material: peripheral blood. These receptor sequences come from a man aged 55 to 70 with acute or convalescent COVID-19.

The genes are TRBV3-1 (or the pseudogene TRBV3-2) and TRBJ1-1, with D possibly being TRBD1 (6 bases). CDR3 size: 13 residues. With 6 bases removed from V and 7 bases from J, the gap between germline ends came to 15 bases. Germline V gene lookup returns CDR1 LGHDT and CDR2 YNNKEL (reference sequence). The CDR3 nucleotides are TGTGCCAGCAGGCTTTCCCAGGGGATTGAAGCTTTCTTT. Translated: CASRLSQGIEAFF.

V gene TRBV3-1 (or the pseudogene TRBV3-2) combines with J gene TRBJ2-5, with D possibly being TRBD2 (6 bases). The germline V gene encodes CDR1 LGHDT and CDR2 YNNKEL (reference sequence). Trimming pared 1 base from V and 3 bases from J, leaving 12 bases between. There are 15 residues in the CDR3. The CDR3: CASSQASSGKETQYF. Written as DNA, the CDR3 is TGTGCCAGCAGCCAAGCTAGTAGCGGAAAAGAGACCCAGTACTTC.

This clone was counted between two and nine times. The V gene is TRBV2, the J gene TRBJ1-5; D remains ambiguous. Trimming cost V 4 bases and J 0 bases, with 16 bases left between them. The CDR3 sequence is 17 residues long. Germline V gene lookup returns CDR1 SNHLY and CDR2 FYNNEI. The CDR3 DNA follows: TGTGCCAGCAGTGCCCTGGGGTGGGAGAATAGCAATCAGCCCCAGCATTTT. Translated, it gives CASSALGWENSNQPQHF.

A few counts support this clone. The chain joins TRBV9 to TRBJ2-2; tentative D call: TRBD2 (5 bases). Germline CDR1 and CDR2: SGDLS and YYNGEE. V was clipped by 7 bases and J by 5 bases, with 9 bases between them. The CDR3 is 12 amino acids. CDR3 sequence (DNA): TGTGCCAGCGGGAGACGGACCGGGGAGCTGTTTTTT. Translated, it gives CASGRRTGELFF.

The chain employs TRBV30 and TRBJ2-3, with 7 bases that match TRBD2. The germline V gene has CDR1 GTSNPN and CDR2 SVGIG (reference sequence). V lost 7 bases to trimming and J lost 0 bases; unmatched junction nucleotides: 13. The CDR3 loop spans 16 amino acids. CDR3 DNA: TGTGCCTATGGACGGGGGGACTCCTCTAGCACAGATACGCAGTATTTT. This sequence encodes CAYGRGDSSSTDTQYF.

The chain recombines TRBV11-3 with TRBJ1-1, with D tentatively TRBD1 (5 bases). CDR1 and CDR2 from the germline V gene are SGHNT and YENEEA. V lost 5 bases to trimming and J lost 1 base, with 11 bases between them. The CDR3 is made up of 14 amino acids. The CDR3 DNA follows: TGTGCCAGCAGCCAGGGAAGGGCGAACACTGAAGCTTTCTTT. Encoded protein: CASSQGRANTEAFF.

This chain joins TRBV5-1 and TRBJ1-2, with unresolved D. Germline values: CDR1 SGHRS, CDR2 YFSETQ. The CDR3 has 16 amino acids. Between the trimmed V and J ends, which lost 4 bases and 4 bases, there was a span of 20 bases. The CDR3 loop reads CASSLLSGSHVYGYTF. The CDR3 bases are TGCGCCAGCAGCCTGTTATCAGGATCCCATGTCTATGGCTACACCTTC.

The J gene is TRBJ2-2, the V gene TRBV9, with 10 positions matching TRBD1. The CDR3 is 15 amino acids. The V segment lost 4 bases and the J segment 5 bases; nucleotides outside the gene matches: 5. Germline CDR1 reads SGDLS; CDR2 reads YYNGEE. Here the CDR3 reads CASSPGTGVTGELFF. The DNA of the CDR3 is TGTGCCAGCAGCCCCGGGACAGGGGTTACCGGGGAGCTGTTTTTT.

The gene calls are TRBV7-9 and TRBJ2-3; D is unresolved. Germline V gene sequence: CDR1 SEHNR, CDR2 FQNEAQ (reference sequence). The CDR3 is 14 residues long. V gave up 5 bases and J gave up 6 bases, with 15 bases separating them. CDR3 DNA sequence: TGTGCCAGCAGCCCCCGGTCGACTTCTGATACGCAGTATTTT. Translating gives CASSPRSTSDTQYF.

V gene TRBV27 combines with J gene TRBJ2-1, with 14 positions matching TRBD2. Germline lookup yields CDR1 MNHEY and CDR2 SMNVEV (reference sequence). This CDR3 comprises 14 residues. V was clipped by 8 bases and J by 9 bases; unmatched bases: 6. The DNA for the CDR3 is TGTGCCAGCCGACTAGCGGGAGGGAAGGGTGAGCAGTTCTTC. It translates to CASRLAGGKGEQFF.

The chain recombines TRBV28 with TRBJ2-7; the D gene is possibly TRBD2 (6 bases). Germline V gene sequence: CDR1 MDHEN, CDR2 SYDVKM. The CDR3 is 14 residues long. V dropped 6 bases and J dropped 2 bases, with 14 bases sitting between them. The CDR3 loop is CASSRSGPAYEQYF. The CDR3 DNA reads TGTGCCAGCAGCCGGAGCGGGCCTGCCTACGAGCAGTACTTC.

The chain links TRBV7-3 to TRBJ2-1; 8 bases align to TRBD1. CDR3 length equals 14 residues. From germline, CDR1 is SGHTA and CDR2 FQGTGA. The junction had 7 bases not matched to a gene; V was cut back by 5 bases and J by 7 bases. CDR3 DNA: TGTGCCAGCAGCCCGACAGGGGCCGAGAATGAGCAGTTCTTC. Translation gives CASSPTGAENEQFF.

CDR3 DNA: TGTGCCAGCAACAGGAGGGCCGTCCACAATGAGCAGTTCTTC. Residues: CASNRRAVHNEQFF. This rearrangement joins TRBV28 to TRBJ2-1; D is possibly TRBD2 (6 bases). This CDR3 has 14 amino acids. Per germline, CDR1 MDHEN and CDR2 SYDVKM. V was trimmed by 7 bases and J by 5 bases, leaving 15 bases between them.

The chain uses TRBV30 and TRBJ1-1; possibly TRBD1 for D (5 bases). V dropped 2 bases and J dropped 10 bases, with 17 bases sitting between them. The germline V gene encodes CDR1 GTSNPN and CDR2 SVGIG (reference sequence). CDR3 size: 13 residues. CDR3 coding DNA: TGTGCCTGGAGTAATGATCCCGACAGAGGAGCTTTCTTT. It encodes CAWSNDPDRGAFF.

This sequence joins TRBV30 and TRBJ2-1, with 9 bases identical to TRBD2. V was pared by 2 bases and J by 4 bases, with 9 bases of the junction left unmatched. This CDR3 region has 16 residues. Germline CDR1 GTSNPN, CDR2 SVGIG (reference sequence). Here the CDR3 reads CAWSFISGSRYNEQFF. In DNA form, the CDR3 reads TGTGCCTGGAGTTTCATTAGCGGGAGTAGGTACAATGAGCAGTTCTTC.

CDR3 DNA sequence: TGTGCCAGTAGTATAGCTACCGGGACAGGACACGAGCAGTACTTC. Translated, it gives CASSIATGTGHEQYF. V usage is TRBV19 and J usage is TRBJ2-7, with 8 positions matching TRBD1. Trimming removed 1 base from V and 5 bases from J; junction bases left unmatched: 7. This CDR3 is 15 amino acids long. Germline V gives CDR1 LNHDA, CDR2 SQIVND (reference sequence).

The chain couples TRBV6-5 to TRBJ2-7; tentatively, D is TRBD2 (5 bases). The CDR3 has 16 amino acids. The ends were cut back, 0 bases at V and 1 base at J, with 13 bases in the middle. The germline CDR1 and CDR2 sequences are MNHEY and SVGAGI. CDR3 region: CASSYSPRRGSYEQYF. In nucleotides, the CDR3 is TGTGCCAGCAGTTACTCCCCACGCCGGGGTTCCTACGAGCAGTACTTC.

This clone was detected ten times or more. J is TRBJ1-4 and V is TRBV7-9; 11 nucleotides line up with TRBD1. This CDR3 has 14 residues. J gave up 8 bases and V 5 bases, and 4 bases lay outside the gene matches. CDR1 is SEHNR and CDR2 is FQNEAQ in the germline V gene (reference sequence). The CDR3, as DNA: TGTGCCAGCAGCGCAGGGACAGGGGGGGAAAAACTGTTTTTT. Translating it yields CASSAGTGGEKLFF.

The rearrangement uses TRBV6-5 and TRBJ2-7, with 11 nucleotides matching TRBD1. Germline-derived CDR1 and CDR2 are MNHEY and SVGAGI. The CDR3 spans 15 residues. Germline trimming cut 1 base from V and 7 bases from J; bases unmatched to any gene: 6. CDR3 sequence (DNA): TGTGCCAGCAGTTACTTGGGACAGGGGGGGGGTGAGCAGTACTTC. Protein: CASSYLGQGGGEQYF.

The rearrangement joins TRBV5-6 to TRBJ1-5; 7 bases are a match to TRBD1. V dropped 2 bases and J dropped 4; count of bases not matched to a gene: 18. CDR3 length equals 19 residues. CDR1 is SGHDT and CDR2 is YYEEEE in the germline V gene. This CDR3 is CASSLITDRESGGNQPQHF. The CDR3 DNA reads TGTGCCAGCAGCTTAATAACCGACAGGGAGTCAGGAGGGAATCAGCCCCAGCATTTT.

The chain is built from TRBV7-2 and TRBJ2-7, with 9 bases identical to TRBD2. The CDR3 runs to 16 residues. Germline V lookup: CDR1 SGHTA, CDR2 FQGNSA. Trimming took 7 bases from V and 4 from J; bases not matched to a gene: 14. The chain's CDR3 is CASNVGGGRGGYEQYF. CDR3 nucleotide sequence: TGTGCCAGCAACGTGGGCGGCGGGAGGGGCGGATACGAGCAGTACTTC.

This clone was found once. DNA of the CDR3: TGTGCCAGCAGTAACAGGTTGAACACTGAAGCTTTCTTT. Protein: CASSNRLNTEAFF. The V call is TRBV25-1, the J call TRBJ1-1; weak D call: TRBD1 (5 bases). Trimming cost V 5 bases and J 0 bases, with 7 bases left between them. CDR3 length: 13 amino acids. The germline CDR1 and CDR2 sequences are MGHDK and SYGVNS.

The table lists this clone with a few counts. This chain uses TRBV25-1 with TRBJ2-7, with D possibly TRBD1 on 5 matching bases. With 2 bases removed from V and 3 bases from J, the gap between germline ends came to 8 bases. Germline V lookup: CDR1 MGHDK, CDR2 SYGVNS. The CDR3 is made up of 13 amino acids. CDR3 in amino acids: CASSEGASYEQYF. CDR3 sequence (DNA): TGTGCCAGCAGTGAAGGGGCTAGCTACGAGCAGTACTTC.

V is TRBV19 and J is TRBJ1-1, with 12 bases matching TRBD1. The CDR3 covers 15 residues. CDR1 and CDR2 (germline): LNHDA, SQIVND (reference sequence). V was clipped by 6 bases and J by 3 bases; unmatched bases: 5. The CDR3 sequence: CASRDRDRGHTEAFF. Written as DNA, the CDR3 is TGTGCCAGTAGGGATAGGGACAGGGGGCACACTGAAGCTTTCTTT.

The chain uses TRBV6-2 or TRBV6-3 and TRBJ2-5; 7 bases line up with TRBD2. Germline V gene data show CDR1 as MNHEY and CDR2 as SVGEGT. The CDR3 runs to 16 residues. Trimming cost V 5 bases and J 1 base; bases outside gene matches: 10. In nucleotides, the CDR3 is TGTGCCAGCAGTAAGCCAGCGGGAATGCTCCAAGAGACCCAGTACTTC. Translation gives CASSKPAGMLQETQYF.

The CDR3 DNA is TGCGCCAGCAGCTCGTTACCAATGGACTTAGCGGGAGGGGGCAATGAGCAGTTCTTC. This translates into CASSSLPMDLAGGGNEQFF. This chain joins TRBV5-1 and TRBJ2-1; 11 bases are shared with TRBD2. This CDR3 has 19 amino acids. V gave up 3 bases and J gave up 6 bases; unmatched junction bases: 17. Looked up from germline, CDR1 is SGHRS and CDR2 is YFSETQ.

J is TRBJ1-2 and V is TRBV9; 10 bases are a match to TRBD1. Trimming took 6 bases from V and 5 from J; bases not matched to a gene: 7. The CDR3 extends over 14 amino acids. The germline CDR1 and CDR2 sequences are SGDLS and YYNGEE. The CDR3 is CASTRGQGGYGYTF. CDR3 nucleotides: TGTGCCAGCACCCGAGGACAGGGGGGTTATGGCTACACCTTC. The whole variable domain, remainder taken from reference TRBV9 and TRBJ1-2, is DSGVTQTPKHLITATGQRVTLRCSPRSGDLSVYWYQQSLDQGLQFLIQYYNGEERAKGNILERFSAQQFPDLHSELNLSSLELGDSALYFCASTRGQGGYGYTFGSGTRLTVV.

The V and J genes are TRBV11-3 and TRBJ1-2; D ambiguous. Germline V gives CDR1 SGHNT, CDR2 YENEEA. Trimming stripped 5 bases from V and 4 bases from J, with 14 bases between. The length of the CDR3 is 14 residues. The CDR3 sequence is CASSPGEDPYGYTF. CDR3 nucleotide sequence: TGTGCCAGCAGCCCTGGGGAGGACCCCTATGGCTACACCTTC. Combining the CDR3 with reference TRBV11-3 and TRBJ1-2 gives the whole variable domain EAGVVQSPRYKIIEKKQPVAFWCNPISGHNTLYWYLQNLGQGPELLIRYENEEAVDDSQLPKDRFSAERLKGVDSTLKIQPAELGDSAVYLCASSPGEDPYGYTFGSGTRLTVV.

The rearrangement joins TRBV4-3 to TRBJ2-2; tentative D call: TRBD1 (6 bases). The CDR3 length is 16 residues. Germline V gene lookup returns CDR1 LGHNA and CDR2 YSLEER. Trimming removed 1 base from V and 4 bases from J, with 13 bases in between. CDR3 loop: CASSQGVGQITGELFF. CDR3 sequence (DNA): TGCGCCAGCAGCCAAGGAGTGGGACAAATCACCGGGGAGCTGTTTTTT.

The chain combines TRBV27 with TRBJ2-7, with 11 bases lining up with TRBD2. The CDR3 runs to 15 residues. Per germline, CDR1 MNHEY and CDR2 SMNVEV (reference sequence). The ends lost 1 base at V and 3 bases at J; junction bases unmatched: 2. The CDR3 DNA reads as TGTGCCAGCAGTTTATTGGGACTAGCGGACTACGAGCAGTACTTC. Translated, it gives CASSLLGLADYEQYF.